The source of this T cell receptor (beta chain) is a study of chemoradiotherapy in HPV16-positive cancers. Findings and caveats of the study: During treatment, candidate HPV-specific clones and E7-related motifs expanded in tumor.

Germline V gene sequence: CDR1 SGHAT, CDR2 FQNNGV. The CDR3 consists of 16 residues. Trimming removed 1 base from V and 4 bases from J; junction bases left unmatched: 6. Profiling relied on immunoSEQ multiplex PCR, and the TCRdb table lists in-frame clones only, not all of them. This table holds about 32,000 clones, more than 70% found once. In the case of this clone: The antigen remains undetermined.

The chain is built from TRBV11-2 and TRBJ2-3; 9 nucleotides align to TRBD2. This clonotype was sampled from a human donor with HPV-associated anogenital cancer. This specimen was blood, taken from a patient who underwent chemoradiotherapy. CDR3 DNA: TGTGCCAGCAGCTTAGGGGCGGGAGGGACCGCAGATACGCAGTATTTT. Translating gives CASSLGAGGTADTQYF. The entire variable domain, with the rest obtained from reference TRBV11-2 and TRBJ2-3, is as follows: EAGVAQSPRYKIIEKRQSVAFWCNPISGHATLYWYQQILGQGPKLLIQFQNNGVVDDSQLPKDRFSAERLKGVDSTLKIQPAKLEDSAVYLCASSLGAGGTADTQYFGPGTRLTVL.